This is a list of T cell receptor beta chains from one sample in a study of tumour-infiltrating T cells in Burkitt lymphoma. Only in-frame clones appear in the TCRdb table, and some are missing; sequencing was by immunoSEQ multiplex PCR. The table records approximately 4,500 clones, about 86% of them present only once. The sample consisted of tumor tissue. The receptors come from a human donor with diffuse large B-cell lymphoma. Some clones in this sample may be carry-over from other donors' samples. Both conserved end residues are part of each CDR3. The D gene is left open where the match is weak. Only some rows state a clone size, as once, few, many or a class for expanded clones.

d_call clone_size j_call v_call cdr3_aa cdr3_nt
. . TRBJ2-3 TRBV4-1 CASSQGQTDTQYF TGCGCCAGCAGCCAAGGACAGACAGATACGCAGTATTTT
TRBD1 once TRBJ2-7 TRBV7-8 CASSTGQGGEQYF TGTGCCAGCAGTACAGGACAGGGAGGTGAGCAGTACTTC
TRBD2 . TRBJ2-3 TRBV13 CASLAGGSTDTQYF TGTGCCAGCCTAGCGGGAGGGAGCACAGATACGCAGTATTTT
. . TRBJ2-5 TRBV5-1 CASSLDQETQYF TGCGCCAGCAGCTTGGACCAAGAGACCCAGTACTTC
. . TRBJ2-7 TRBV29-1 CSGWTEPYEQYF TGCAGCGGTTGGACAGAGCCCTACGAGCAGTACTTC
. . TRBJ1-1 TRBV11-2 CASSPQRKAEAFF TGTGCCAGCAGCCCTCAAAGAAAGGCTGAAGCTTTCTTT
. . TRBJ2-5 TRBV15 CATSRDQGETQYF TGTGCCACCAGCAGAGATCAAGGGGAGACCCAGTACTTC
TRBD1 . TRBJ2-5 TRBV27 CASSLFGTAGETQYF TGTGCCAGCAGTTTATTCGGGACAGCTGGAGAGACCCAGTACTTC
TRBD1 . TRBJ1-1 TRBV7-7 CASSEPGTVINTEAFF TGTGCTAGCAGCGAGCCTGGGACAGTAATAAACACTGAAGCTTTCTTT
TRBD1 . TRBJ1-5 TRBV7-3 CASSPRQGQEYSNQPQHF TGTGCCAGCAGCCCTAGACAGGGGCAGGAATATAGCAATCAGCCCCAGCATTTT
. . TRBJ1-1 TRBV10-2 CASTQTGSTEAFF TGCGCCAGCACACAAACAGGGAGCACTGAAGCTTTCTTT
. few TRBJ1-1 TRBV25-1 CASSEYNPNTEAFF TGTGCCAGCAGTGAATATAATCCGAACACTGAAGCTTTCTTT
. . TRBJ1-2 TRBV4-1 CASSQDLIGNGYGYTF TGCGCCAGCAGCCAAGATCTGATTGGGAACGGCTATGGCTACACCTTC
. . TRBJ1-5 TRBV2 CASSSGLINQPQHF TGTGCCAGCAGTAGCGGGCTCATCAATCAGCCCCAGCATTTT
. . TRBJ2-7 TRBV25-1 CASSASGREQYF TGTGCCAGCAGTGCTTCGGGGAGGGAGCAGTACTTC
. . TRBJ1-4 TRBV14 CASSRSTGYEKLFF TGTGCCAGCAGCCGGAGTACGGGCTATGAAAAACTGTTTTTT
. . TRBJ2-7 TRBV27 CASSAGLASAEQYF TGTGCCAGCAGCGCAGGCCTCGCCTCGGCCGAGCAGTACTTC
. . TRBJ1-4 TRBV4-2 CASSQGATWREKLFF TGTGCCAGCAGCCAAGGGGCCACCTGGCGAGAAAAACTGTTTTTT